This T cell receptor beta chain was recovered during a study of memory CD4+ T cells and cytomegalovirus serostatus. Study-wide results and caveats: Repertoires predicted CMV serostatus with median bootstrapped AUC of approximately 0.94. Suggested: most of the CMV-linked TCR signature lies in CD4+ memory cells.

Of note for this clone: Its antigen remains unknown.

Single viable CD3+CD4+CD8-CD45RO+ cells were sorted as the memory CD4+ T cells. Total CD4+ T cells were enriched by CD4 positive selection. Per the authors' pipeline: After removing out-of-frame reads, under 2.5 million distinct TCRbeta sequences remained. TCRdb's copy holds only in-frame clones and misses some; the assay was immunoSEQ multiplex PCR. That table is the source of V, J and clone size, and D and trimming were worked out from the DNA. Of some 30,000 clones detected, around 74% appear once; the ten largest clones hold roughly 0.63%. Germline V gene sequence: CDR1 SQVTM, CDR2 ANQGSEA. The CDR3 length is 12 residues. Germline trimming cut 1 base from V and 9 bases from J; bases unmatched to any gene: 4.

The sequenced sample consisted of memory CD4+ T cells from blood. This chain joins TRBV29-1 and TRBJ2-7, with 9 bases aligning to TRBD1. The origin of this receptor is an adult in good health and CMV-seronegative. Some clones in this sample may be carry-over from other donors' samples. The CDR3 protein is CSVEGQGVMQYF. In DNA form, the CDR3 reads TGCAGCGTTGAAGGACAGGGGGTTATGCAGTACTTC.